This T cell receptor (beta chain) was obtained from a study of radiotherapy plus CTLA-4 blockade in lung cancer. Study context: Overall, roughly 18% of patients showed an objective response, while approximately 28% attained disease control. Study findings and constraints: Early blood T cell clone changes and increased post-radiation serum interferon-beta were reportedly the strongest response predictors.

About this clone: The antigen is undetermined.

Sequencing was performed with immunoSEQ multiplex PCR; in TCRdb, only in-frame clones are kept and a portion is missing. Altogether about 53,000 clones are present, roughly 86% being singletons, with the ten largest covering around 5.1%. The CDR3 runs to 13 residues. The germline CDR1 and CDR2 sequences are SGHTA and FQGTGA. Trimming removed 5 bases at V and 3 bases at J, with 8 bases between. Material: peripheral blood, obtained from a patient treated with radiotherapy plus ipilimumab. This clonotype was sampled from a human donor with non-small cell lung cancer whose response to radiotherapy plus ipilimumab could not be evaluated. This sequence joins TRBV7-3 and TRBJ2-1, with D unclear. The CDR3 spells CASSLEHYNEQFF. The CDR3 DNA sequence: TGTGCCAGCAGCCTCGAACACTACAATGAGCAGTTCTTC.